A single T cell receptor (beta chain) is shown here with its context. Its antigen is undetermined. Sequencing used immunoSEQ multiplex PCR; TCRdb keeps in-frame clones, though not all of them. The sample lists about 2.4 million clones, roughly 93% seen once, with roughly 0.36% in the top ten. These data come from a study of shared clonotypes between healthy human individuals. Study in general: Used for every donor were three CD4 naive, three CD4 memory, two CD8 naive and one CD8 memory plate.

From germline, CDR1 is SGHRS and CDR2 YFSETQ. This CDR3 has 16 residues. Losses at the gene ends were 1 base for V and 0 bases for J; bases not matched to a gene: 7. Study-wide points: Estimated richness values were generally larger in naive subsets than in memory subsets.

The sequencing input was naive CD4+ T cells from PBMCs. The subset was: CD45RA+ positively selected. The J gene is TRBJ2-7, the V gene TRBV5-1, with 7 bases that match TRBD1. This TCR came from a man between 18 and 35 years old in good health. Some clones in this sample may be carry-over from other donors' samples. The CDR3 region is CASSLPLTGSSYEQYF. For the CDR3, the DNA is TGCGCCAGCAGCTTGCCGTTGACAGGGAGCTCCTACGAGCAGTACTTC.